The 30 T cell receptor beta chains given below trace back to one sample, sequenced in a study of beta chain features in type 1 diabetes. Study-wide results and limits: There was a moderate but significant shortening of TCRB CDR3s in all four CD4+ subsets of Type 1 diabetes patients.

The whole isolated RNA underwent reverse transcription, so sequencing captured expressed TCRB transcripts. Here immunoSEQ multiplex PCR was the method, and the copy in TCRdb shows in-frame clones only, minus some. The table lists 240,000 or so clones, about 20% of them singletons, with roughly 0.028% in the top ten. The antigens of these receptors remain unknown. Sample: naive CD4+ T cells from blood. These receptors originate from a woman in her thirties or forties with type 1 diabetes.

The rearrangement joins TRBV5-1 to TRBJ2-1; TRBD1 matches at 9 bases. V lost 4 bases to trimming and J lost 8 bases; unmatched junction nucleotides: 13. Germline V gene lookup returns CDR1 SGHRS and CDR2 YFSETQ. There are 16 residues in the CDR3. In DNA form, the CDR3 reads TGCGCCAGCAGCCCTAGTGGGGACAGGGTCGACCATGAGCAGTTCTTC. This codes for CASSPSGDRVDHEQFF.

In its sample, this clone was seen a few times. The rearrangement links TRBV9 to TRBJ2-7, with D perhaps matching TRBD1 (6 bases). The CDR3 is 14 amino acids. Germline V lookup: CDR1 SGDLS, CDR2 YYNGEE. The V gene lost 4 bases and the J gene lost 2 bases, with 13 bases spanning the gap. The CDR3 nucleotides read TGTGCCAGCAGCCCCTACAGGGAAACCTACGAGCAGTACTTC. Its protein product is CASSPYRETYEQYF. Combining the CDR3 with reference TRBV9 and TRBJ2-7 gives the whole variable domain DSGVTQTPKHLITATGQRVTLRCSPRSGDLSVYWYQQSLDQGLQFLIQYYNGEERAKGNILERFSAQQFPDLHSELNLSSLELGDSALYFCASSPYRETYEQYFGPGTRLTVT.

This chain joins TRBV10-3 and TRBJ1-2, with TRBD1 identical over 8 bases. The CDR3 has 13 amino acids. Germline CDR1 ENHRY, CDR2 SYGVKD. With V trimmed by 6 bases and J by 6 bases, 6 bases remained unmatched. CDR3 DNA sequence: TGTGCCATCAGCCTGGACAGGGAGAATGGCTACACCTTC. Protein product: CAISLDRENGYTF.

This clone has a handful of counts. The chain employs TRBV29-1 and TRBJ2-3, with 11 nucleotides matching TRBD1. The CDR3 is 17 residues long. Losses at the gene ends were 7 bases for V and 0 bases for J; bases not matched to a gene: 12. Germline assignment: CDR1 SQVTM and CDR2 ANQGSEA. The CDR3 is CSGGTGGPSPSTDTQYF. The CDR3 DNA sequence: TGCAGCGGGGGGACAGGGGGGCCCTCTCCTAGCACAGATACGCAGTATTTT.

This chain uses TRBV29-1 with TRBJ2-1; TRBD2 might be the D (6 bases). This CDR3 is built from 15 residues. CDR1 and CDR2 (germline): SQVTM, ANQGSEA. Between the trimmed V and J ends, which lost 4 bases and 4 bases, there was a span of 17 bases. CDR3 residues: CSVVGAGTLYNEQFF. CDR3 nucleotide sequence: TGCAGCGTTGTAGGGGCGGGAACCCTTTACAATGAGCAGTTCTTC.

This clone has just a few counts. CDR3 loop: CASRARTGVDYEQYF. The DNA of the CDR3 is TGTGCCAGCAGGGCTCGGACAGGGGTCGACTACGAGCAGTACTTC. The chain couples TRBV28 to TRBJ2-7; TRBD1 matches at 9 bases. This CDR3 has 15 residues. Looked up from germline, CDR1 is MDHEN and CDR2 is SYDVKM. V trimming: 6 bases; J trimming: 3 bases; junction bases outside the gene matches: 9.

This clone was observed a few times. The chain couples TRBV15 to TRBJ1-1; tentative D call: TRBD1 (5 bases). V was trimmed by 0 bases and J by 8 bases, leaving 10 bases between them. The germline gives CDR1 LNHNV, CDR2 YYDKDF (reference sequence). The CDR3 extends over 13 amino acids. CDR3 amino acids: CATSREKGSEAFF. The CDR3 coding sequence is TGTGCCACCAGCAGAGAGAAGGGGTCCGAAGCTTTCTTT.

The chain is built from TRBV11-2 and TRBJ2-3; 11 nucleotides line up with TRBD2. Germline CDR1 and CDR2: SGHAT and FQNNGV. The CDR3 is 16 residues long. The trim removed 1 base at V and 3 bases at J, leaving 3 bases unmatched. The CDR3 sequence is CASSLGLAGGTDTQYF. For the CDR3, the DNA is TGTGCCAGCAGCTTAGGGCTAGCGGGGGGAACAGATACGCAGTATTTT.

The chain is built from TRBV2 and TRBJ2-3; 7 bases fit TRBD1. The CDR3 has 14 amino acids. V was clipped by 5 bases and J by 1 base; unmatched bases: 3. Germline V lookup: CDR1 SNHLY, CDR2 FYNNEI. The CDR3 loop reads CASSRQGGTDTQYF. CDR3 in DNA: TGTGCCAGCAGTCGACAGGGAGGCACAGATACGCAGTATTTT.

J is TRBJ1-2 and V is TRBV28; 9 nucleotides align to TRBD1. CDR3 length equals 11 residues. The V segment lost 10 bases and the J segment 6 bases; nucleotides outside the gene matches: 3. Germline values: CDR1 MDHEN, CDR2 SYDVKM. The CDR3 bases are TGTGCCACACAGGGGGCAAATGGCTACACCTTC. Translating it yields CATQGANGYTF.

The chain joins TRBV19 to TRBJ1-1, with a possible D match to TRBD1 (6 bases). The CDR3 runs 14 residues. In germline, CDR1 is LNHDA, CDR2 SQIVND (reference sequence). V dropped 5 bases and J dropped 0 bases, with 10 bases sitting between them. CDR3 residues: CASSGTSMNTEAFF. DNA for the CDR3: TGTGCCAGTAGTGGGACAAGCATGAACACTGAAGCTTTCTTT.

The V gene is TRBV19, the J gene TRBJ2-7; TRBD1 matches 11 bases. Germline lookup yields CDR1 LNHDA and CDR2 SQIVND (reference sequence). The CDR3 is 16 residues long. V was clipped by 7 bases and J by 2 bases; unmatched bases: 10. For the CDR3, the DNA is TGTGCCAGTACCCCTTTGGGACAGGGGGTTACCTACGAGCAGTACTTC. Translation gives CASTPLGQGVTYEQYF.

V usage is TRBV9 and J usage is TRBJ2-2; 7 bases match TRBD1. Germline lookup yields CDR1 SGDLS and CDR2 YYNGEE. This CDR3 region has 15 residues. Trimming cost V 0 bases and J 3 bases; bases outside gene matches: 2. Here the CDR3 reads CASSVATGDTGELFF. The DNA of the CDR3 is TGTGCCAGCAGCGTAGCAACAGGGGACACCGGGGAGCTGTTTTTT.

The chain combines TRBV5-1 with TRBJ2-6; TRBD1 matches at 10 bases. CDR3 length: 18 residues. V trimming: 1 base; J trimming: 3 bases; junction bases outside the gene matches: 7. The germline CDR1 and CDR2 sequences are SGHRS and YFSETQ. Here the CDR3 reads CASSLPGQGISGANVLTF. CDR3 nucleotides: TGCGCCAGCAGCTTGCCGGGACAGGGGATCAGTGGGGCCAACGTCCTGACTTTC.

This rearrangement joins TRBV2 to TRBJ1-5, with TRBD1 identical over 7 bases. Looked up from germline, CDR1 is SNHLY and CDR2 is FYNNEI. The CDR3 contains 15 residues. Trimming took 6 bases from V and 1 from J; bases not matched to a gene: 6. The CDR3 sequence is CASRTGSGSNQPQHF. The CDR3 coding sequence is TGTGCCAGCAGGACAGGGTCCGGGAGCAATCAGCCCCAGCATTTT.

This clone came up a few times. The CDR3 protein is CASSQGLAGVETQYF. The DNA for the CDR3 is TGTGCCAGCAGCCAGGGACTAGCGGGAGTAGAGACCCAGTACTTC. This chain uses TRBV2 with TRBJ2-5; TRBD2 matches at 14 bases. The CDR3 runs to 15 residues. The trim removed 6 bases at V and 4 bases at J, leaving 4 bases unmatched. The V gene's germline CDR1 is SNHLY and CDR2 FYNNEI.

The genes are TRBV2 and TRBJ1-5, with TRBD1 identical over 7 bases. The CDR3 runs to 13 residues. V lost 6 bases to trimming and J lost 9 bases; unmatched junction nucleotides: 8. Germline V gives CDR1 SNHLY, CDR2 FYNNEI. CDR3 in amino acids: CASRRDSVGPQHF. As DNA, the CDR3 is TGTGCCAGCAGACGGGACAGTGTAGGGCCCCAGCATTTT.

The chain recombines TRBV19 with TRBJ2-2, with TRBD1 matching 9 bases. CDR3 size: 15 residues. J lost 2 bases, V lost 6 bases, and 4 bases had no gene match. Germline V gene lookup returns CDR1 LNHDA and CDR2 SQIVND (reference sequence). CDR3 amino acids: CASRTTGGNTGELFF. The CDR3 DNA follows: TGTGCCAGTAGGACTACAGGGGGCAACACCGGGGAGCTGTTTTTT.

This rearrangement joins TRBV7-9 to TRBJ2-5, with TRBD1 matching 8 bases. V lost 4 bases, J lost 5 bases, and 3 bases stayed unmatched. The CDR3 extends over 13 amino acids. Germline V gives CDR1 SEHNR, CDR2 FQNEAQ (reference sequence). CDR3 bases: TGTGCCAGCAGCTCGACAGGGGTGGAGACCCAGTACTTC. Protein: CASSSTGVETQYF.

The V and J genes are TRBV28 and TRBJ2-5; the D gene is possibly TRBD1 (6 bases). From germline, CDR1 is MDHEN and CDR2 SYDVKM. The CDR3 contains 14 residues. V dropped 3 bases and J dropped 5 bases, with 13 bases sitting between them. DNA for the CDR3: TGTGCCAGCAGTTTTGTGGGGGCCTGGGAGACCCAGTACTTC. Translating gives CASSFVGAWETQYF.

This clone came up a few times. The J gene is TRBJ2-1, the V gene TRBV5-1; D perhaps matches TRBD2 (5 bases). The CDR3 sequence is 14 residues long. Germline CDR1 is SGHRS and CDR2 is YFSETQ. Trimming took off 4 bases at V and 4 bases at J, with 12 bases between the two ends. CDR3 sequence: CASSPERPYNEQFF. In DNA, the CDR3 is TGCGCCAGCAGCCCGGAGCGGCCTTACAATGAGCAGTTCTTC.

This clone appeared a few times. The chain is built from TRBV30 and TRBJ1-5, with D maybe TRBD1 (5 bases). CDR3 length: 13 residues. The V end lost 1 base, the J end lost 5 bases, and 9 bases lay between the germline ends. Germline-derived CDR1 and CDR2 are GTSNPN and SVGIG (reference sequence). CDR3 coding DNA: TGTGCCTGGAGTGGGGGGGGAGATCAGCCCCAGCATTTT. It specifies CAWSGGGDQPQHF.

J is TRBJ2-1 and V is TRBV6-1; D remains unclear. Trimming pared 4 bases from V and 10 bases from J, leaving 11 bases between. Germline loops: CDR1 MNHNS, CDR2 SASEGT. The CDR3 is 12 amino acids. The CDR3 coding sequence is TGTGCCAGCAGTGCACTCCAACGGGAGCAGTTCTTC. Protein sequence: CASSALQREQFF.

The chain carries TRBV2 and TRBJ1-1; TRBD1 might be the D (5 bases). The CDR3 covers 13 residues. Trimming left V 4 bases short and J 2 bases short, with 8 bases between. The germline V gene has CDR1 SNHLY and CDR2 FYNNEI. CDR3 nucleotides: TGTGCCAGCAGTGCAGACAGTAACACTGAAGCTTTCTTT. Translation gives CASSADSNTEAFF.

The rearrangement links TRBV5-4 to TRBJ1-3; a possible D gene is TRBD1 (6 bases). Trimming removed 5 bases at V and 0 bases at J, with 12 bases between. The CDR3 loop spans 15 amino acids. Per germline, CDR1 SGHNT and CDR2 YYREEE (reference sequence). The CDR3 bases are TGTGCCAGCAGTCAGGACAGACTCTCTGGAAACACCATATATTTT. It codes for CASSQDRLSGNTIYF.

The table lists this clone with a count of one. V usage is TRBV18 and J usage is TRBJ2-5; TRBD1 is a possible D gene (6 bases). Trimming left V 6 bases short and J 2 bases short, with 16 bases between. Germline lookup yields CDR1 KGHSH and CDR2 LQKENI. The CDR3 has 15 amino acids. The CDR3 bases are TGTGCCAGCTCCCCAGATCGGACAGCTCAAGAGACCCAGTACTTC. It yields the protein CASSPDRTAQETQYF.

This sequence joins TRBV4-1 and TRBJ2-1; no firm D call. Germline lookup yields CDR1 MGHRA and CDR2 YSYEKL. Between the trimmed V and J ends, which lost 3 bases and 10 bases, there was a span of 16 bases. The CDR3 sequence is 14 residues long. DNA for the CDR3: TGCGCCAGCAGCCAGCCAACGGGTCATGTGGAGCAGTTCTTC. Translating gives CASSQPTGHVEQFF.

This clone showed up just a few times. The sample carries other DNA sequences with the same CDR3. The J gene is TRBJ2-7, the V gene TRBV14; no clear D gene. In germline, CDR1 is SGHDN, CDR2 FVKESK. Trimming took off 0 bases at V and 6 bases at J, with 3 bases between the two ends. The CDR3 is 11 residues long. CDR3 loop: CASSQDLEQYF. The CDR3 DNA reads as TGTGCCAGCAGCCAAGATCTCGAGCAGTACTTC.

The rearrangement joins TRBV21-1 to TRBJ1-2. TRBV21-1 is a documented pseudogene. The CDR3 extends over 14 amino acids. CDR3 residues: CASSRAREDDGYTF. The DNA of the CDR3 is TGTGCCAGCAGCAGAGCCCGGGAGGACGATGGCTACACCTTC.

This clone was detected only a few times. This chain uses TRBV30 with TRBJ1-2; D is perhaps TRBD1 (5 bases). The ends were cut back, 4 bases at V and 4 bases at J, with 13 bases in the middle. The CDR3 is made up of 13 amino acids. Looked up from germline, CDR1 is GTSNPN and CDR2 is SVGIG (reference sequence). The CDR3 DNA is TGTGCCTGGACGATAGGGGCACTCTATGGCTACACCTTC. The encoded protein is CAWTIGALYGYTF.